The present entry profiles one T cell receptor (beta chain) with its context. Source study methods: Reference gene primers were amplified, and this amplification served to estimate nucleated cell counts. Clones were sequenced by immunoSEQ multiplex PCR, and TCRdb holds only the in-frame ones, with some missing. V, J and clone size reflect that table, while D and trimming were determined from the DNA. Of approximately 140,000 clones detected, around four fifths appear once; the ten largest clones hold under 2.5%. J gave up 5 bases and V 5 bases, and 0 bases lay outside the gene matches. Per germline, CDR1 SNHLY and CDR2 FYNNEI. CDR3 size: 12 residues. This specimen belongs to a study of blood T cell repertoires in COVID-19. Study as a whole: Samples of COVID-19 (acute and convalescent) were obtained from the United States, Italy and Spain. The analysed material was cDNA or gDNA that came from T cells, B-cell-depleted T cells, or PBMCs.

The specimen was peripheral blood. This chain links TRBV2 with TRBJ2-1; the match to TRBD2 covers 7 bases. This receptor was identified in a man in his sixties or seventies with acute or convalescent COVID-19. The CDR3 protein is CASSTSDNEQFF. The CDR3 DNA sequence: TGTGCCAGCAGTACTAGCGACAATGAGCAGTTCTTC.